Reported below is one T cell receptor (beta chain). These data originate in a study of early T cells in non-severe SARS-CoV-2 infection. Study information: Bulk RNA taken from unsorted whole blood was sequenced, leaving chains unpaired.

From the 5' RACE reads, TCRdb called clonotypes with MiXCR, one entry per CDR3 protein. The sample lists fewer than 100,000 distinct CDR3 sequences, roughly a sixth occurring once. Germline lookup yields CDR1 SGHAT and CDR2 FQNNGV. This CDR3 is built from 12 residues. The germline V and J ends were trimmed by 5 bases and 9 bases, with 11 bases remaining between them. Sequenced: whole blood. The chain is built from TRBV11-2 and TRBJ2-1; unclear D gene. This TCR was recovered from an adult who was a healthcare worker with PCR-confirmed SARS-CoV-2 infection or an uninfected control (not recorded which). CDR3 in DNA: TGTGCCAGCAGCGCCTATTTCCGTGAGCAGTTCTTC. As protein: CASSAYFREQFF.